These T cell receptor beta chains were read from a single sample in a study of T cell responses to AZD1222 COVID-19 vaccine. Assay: immunoSEQ multiplex PCR; the TCRdb copy retains only in-frame clones and omits some. The sample lists about 150,000 clones, about nine tenths occurring once. This specimen consisted of peripheral blood, obtained on day 0 of AZD1222 vaccination. Receptors were obtained from an adult in good health. Both conserved end residues are part of each CDR3.

v_call	j_call	cdr3_aa
TRBV7-2	TRBJ1-1	CASSLDRRGTEAFF
TRBV7-2	TRBJ2-3	CASRRGDRVPTDTQYF
TRBV3-1/TRBV3-2	TRBJ2-3	CASSQPGTSGIMGTDTQYF
TRBV3-1/TRBV3-2	TRBJ1-1	CASSRSTGEKAFF
TRBV5-1	TRBJ1-2	CASSIRQGYGYTF
TRBV6-6	TRBJ2-1	CASSYSSNEQFF
TRBV19	TRBJ2-2	CATGVGELFF
TRBV12-3/TRBV12-4	TRBJ2-1	CASNPSSYNEQFF
TRBV7-9	TRBJ1-1	CASSLPNQGGAFF
TRBV4-3	TRBJ1-6	CASSPNRGTSSPLHF
TRBV5-1	TRBJ1-4	CASSGGPLNPNEKLFF
TRBV30	TRBJ1-6	CAWRPFYSVTVAPLHF
TRBV6-5	TRBJ1-1	CASSLLGNTEAFF
TRBV11-3	TRBJ2-2	CASSSSGELFF
TRBV4-3	TRBJ1-2	CASSQDRDSRRYGYTF
TRBV10-3	TRBJ1-1	CATKDRLGTEAFF
TRBV7-2	TRBJ1-5	CASSLRSNQPQHF
TRBV7-9	TRBJ2-2	CASSPQGAGDTGELFF
TRBV3-1/TRBV3-2	TRBJ1-1	CASSLTGGTEAFF
TRBV2	TRBJ2-5	CASRVDPSGETQYF
TRBV30	TRBJ2-1	CAWWLSSYNEQFF
TRBV7-8	TRBJ2-2	CASSSSEGLAIGELFF
TRBV5-6	TRBJ2-5	CASRTGRVLRETQYF
TRBV7-6	TRBJ1-1	CASSLTLGVAEAFF
TRBV29-1	TRBJ1-1	CSVGGGAGANTEAFF
TRBV7-6	TRBJ1-6	CASSSGVGGAGNSPLHF
TRBV7-3	TRBJ1-1	CASSLSADLNTEAFF
TRBV6-1	TRBJ2-2	CASSERAGYGTGELFF
TRBV5-1	TRBJ2-3	CASSLAATGVRPTDTQYF
TRBV5-4	TRBJ1-1	CASSLAQGARTEAFF
TRBV6-2/TRBV6-3	TRBJ1-5	CASSWSGPQHF
TRBV5-1	TRBJ2-7	CASSVSGTSFYEQYF
TRBV27	TRBJ2-7	CASSSPRTGAVEQYF
TRBV19	TRBJ1-2	CASSTSPDGYTF
TRBV7-9	TRBJ2-7	CASSFTGGGEQYF
TRBV4-1	TRBJ2-7	CASSQVTSPHEQYF
TRBV6-6	TRBJ2-5	CASSFDRPPLQETQYF
TRBV25-1	TRBJ2-7	CASSPLITYEQYF
TRBV21-1	TRBJ2-2	CASSPRDMNTGELFF
TRBV28	TRBJ1-1	CASSPKGPWGNTEAFF
TRBV6-1	TRBJ1-5	CASSEWFTGNSQPQHF
TRBV9	TRBJ2-3	CASRTGTTDTQYF
TRBV30	TRBJ1-5	CAWGPGRGPSQPQHF
TRBV27	TRBJ2-5	CASSFKASGETQYF
TRBV7-2	TRBJ2-3	CASSLALRGTDTQYF
TRBV10-3	TRBJ1-3	CAILGGADSGNTIYF
TRBV4-3	TRBJ1-2	CASSQDPGTDLSYGYTF
TRBV19	TRBJ1-2	CATYFRGQDYGYTF
TRBV21-1	TRBJ1-1	CASSKTRTGANTEAFF
TRBV6-4	TRBJ1-2	CASSDSPGYGYTF
TRBV6-1	TRBJ1-6	CASSERGGDYSPLHF
TRBV4-3	TRBJ2-7	CASSQERGDVEQYF
TRBV13	TRBJ2-7	CASSLGRRTYEQYF
TRBV11-3	TRBJ1-3	CASSPGQGPGNTIYF
TRBV6-5	TRBJ1-4	CASSYTSSPGEKLFF
TRBV11-2	TRBJ1-1	CASSPGLLTTEAFF
TRBV3-1/TRBV3-2	TRBJ2-7	CASSQDRFRGRAPWEQYF
TRBV2	TRBJ1-3	CASRRDLSGNTIYF
TRBV2	TRBJ2-5	CAGKGGGAQETQYF
TRBV9	TRBJ1-2	CASSVAGRNYGYTF